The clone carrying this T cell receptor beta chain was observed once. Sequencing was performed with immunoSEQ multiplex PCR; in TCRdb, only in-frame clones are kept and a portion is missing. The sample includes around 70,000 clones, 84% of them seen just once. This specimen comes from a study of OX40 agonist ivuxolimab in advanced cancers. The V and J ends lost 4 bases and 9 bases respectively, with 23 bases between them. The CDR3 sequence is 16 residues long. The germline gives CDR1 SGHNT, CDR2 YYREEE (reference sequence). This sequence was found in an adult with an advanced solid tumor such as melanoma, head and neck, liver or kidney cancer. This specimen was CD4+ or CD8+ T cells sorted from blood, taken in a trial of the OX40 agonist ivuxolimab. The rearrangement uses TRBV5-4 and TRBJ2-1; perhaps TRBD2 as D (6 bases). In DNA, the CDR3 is TGTGCCAGCAGCCCCCCACGACGGGGGAGAGTCGGTGAGCAGTTCTTC. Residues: CASSPPRRGRVGEQFF.